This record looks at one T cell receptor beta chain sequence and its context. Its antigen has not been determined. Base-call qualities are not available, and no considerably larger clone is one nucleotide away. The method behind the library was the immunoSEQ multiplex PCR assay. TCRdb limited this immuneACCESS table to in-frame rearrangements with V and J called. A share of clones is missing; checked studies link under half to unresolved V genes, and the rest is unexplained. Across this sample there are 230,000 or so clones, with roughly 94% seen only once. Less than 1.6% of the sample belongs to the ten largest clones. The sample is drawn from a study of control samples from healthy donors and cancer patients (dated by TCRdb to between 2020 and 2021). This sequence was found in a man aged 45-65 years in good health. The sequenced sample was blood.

The CDR3 here reads CASSATWGGGGRNEQFF. The DNA reads TGTGCCAGCAGCGCTACCTGGGGAGGCGGGGGGAGGAATGAGCAGTTCTTC. Here the chain combines TRBV9 and TRBJ2-1; TRBD2 agrees with 8 junctional bases. CDR1 and CDR2 were assigned from the germline V gene as SGDLS and YYNGEE. The germline V and J ends show losses of 3 bases and 7 bases respectively, and no gene match explains 15 bases of the junction. The CDR3 has 17 amino acids, counting the end cysteine and phenylalanine. The retained sequence is limited to the CDR3, 51 bases, with the frame set at the first base.